The 11 T cell receptor beta chains listed next were all sequenced from one sample in a study of blood T cells in healthy people across ages (dated by TCRdb to 2013 to 2016). Libraries were built with 5' RACE. The sequencing machine was an Illumina HiSeq 2500. A second about 7 to 12 cycle PCR used a sample-barcoded 5' primer and a J-beta primer mix. TCRdb handled the public reads itself, with Q25 trimming in fastp and clone calling in MiXCR, and kept productive beta chains. Rows with a matching CDR3 protein are joined into one entry that keeps the most common DNA and genes. For this sample the table gives roughly 700,000 distinct CDR3 sequences, of which more than 40% were detected only once. Roughly 34% of the sample belongs to the ten largest clones. The specimen sequenced was blood. The receptors here all came from a woman aged 55-69 years in good health.

J is TRBJ2-5 and V is TRBV24-1; D possibly corresponds to TRBD1 (6 bases). The germline gives CDR1 KGHDR, CDR2 SFDVKD. The CDR3 totals 15 residues. V lost 5 bases to trimming and J lost 1 base, with 13 bases between them. For the CDR3, the DNA is TGTGCCACCAGTGGGGGGACAACGGTCCAAGAGACCCAGTACTTC. Translating it yields CATSGGTTVQETQYF.

J is TRBJ1-1 and V is TRBV7-9, with TRBD1 as a possible D gene (5 bases). Germline values: CDR1 SEHNR, CDR2 FQNEAQ (reference sequence). This CDR3 has 13 residues. The germline V and J ends were trimmed by 4 bases and 2 bases, with 8 bases remaining between them. CDR3 loop: CASSYDSNTEAFF. In DNA, the CDR3 is TGTGCCAGCAGCTATGACAGCAACACTGAAGCTTTCTTT.

There are a few counts of this clonotype. The gene calls are TRBV7-3 and TRBJ2-5, with D possibly matching TRBD2 (7 bases). The CDR3 has 17 residues. V was cut by 4 bases and J by 1 base, with 19 bases left in between. Germline V lookup: CDR1 SGHTA, CDR2 FQGTGA. Here the CDR3 reads CASSSLDSGAAQETQYF. The CDR3, as DNA: TGTGCCAGCAGCTCGCTGGACAGCGGGGCGGCCCAAGAGACCCAGTACTTC.

This clonotype was seen repeatedly, ten times or more. The rearrangement links TRBV24-1 to TRBJ2-1; D unclear. CDR1 KGHDR and CDR2 SFDVKD come from the germline V gene. CDR3 size: 18 residues. Trimming stripped 3 bases from V and 0 bases from J, with 17 bases between. The CDR3, as DNA: TGTGCCACCAGTGATGGCGCCGCGATGTCGAGCTCCTACAATGAGCAGTTCTTC. Its translation: CATSDGAAMSSSYNEQFF.

This clonotype was counted between two and nine times. This chain links TRBV24-1 with TRBJ2-1; D might be TRBD1 or TRBD2, each matching 5 bases. The CDR3 runs to 14 residues. Germline CDR1 is KGHDR and CDR2 is SFDVKD. The V end lost 8 bases, the J end lost 0 bases, and 10 bases lay between the germline ends. The CDR3 spells CATMGDSSYNEQFF. The CDR3 DNA reads as TGTGCCACCATGGGGGATAGCTCCTACAATGAGCAGTTCTTC.

The V and J genes are TRBV7-2 and TRBJ2-7, with TRBD2 matching 11 bases. The CDR3 is 16 amino acids. V lost 0 bases and J lost 7; bases outside the gene matches: 8. Germline V lookup: CDR1 SGHTA, CDR2 FQGNSA. The CDR3 loop reads CASSLAATSGSGEQYF. CDR3 sequence (DNA): TGTGCCAGCAGCTTAGCCGCTACTAGCGGGAGTGGGGAGCAGTACTTC.

This clonotype was recorded a few times. The rearrangement joins TRBV29-1 to TRBJ2-3; the D gene is possibly TRBD1 (5 bases). CDR1 is SQVTM and CDR2 is ANQGSEA in the germline V gene. The CDR3 has 15 amino acids. V shed 1 base and J shed 2 bases, with 13 bases lying between them. DNA for the CDR3: TGCAGCGTTGAAGGGGTAGCAGGGATCACAGATACGCAGTATTTT. It is translated as CSVEGVAGITDTQYF.

Turning to this clonotype: A much larger clonotype is one base distant, so this may be a read error. The chain employs TRBV29-1 and TRBJ2-5; 8 bases are a match to TRBD2. This CDR3 is built from 11 residues. Germline-derived CDR1 and CDR2 are SQVTM and ANQGSEA. CDR3: CGAGLEETQYF. The CDR3 nucleotides read TGCGGCGCGGGACTAGAAGAGACCCAGTACTTC.

The chain uses TRBV18 and TRBJ1-4; D gene unclear. The V and J ends lost 5 bases and 8 bases respectively, with 15 bases between them. The CDR3 consists of 14 residues. Looked up from germline, CDR1 is KGHSH and CDR2 is LQKENI. The CDR3 DNA reads as TGTGCCAGCTCATCAACCGGGCTTAACGAAAAACTGTTTTTT. Amino acid sequence: CASSSTGLNEKLFF.

This clonotype appeared a single time. This rearrangement joins TRBV3-1 to TRBJ2-2; the D is unclear. CDR3 length equals 14 residues. Deletions cut 4 bases from V and 5 bases from J, with 11 bases between. Germline CDR1 and CDR2: LGHDT and YNNKEL (reference sequence). The chain's CDR3 is CASSPPTKTGELFF. The CDR3, as DNA: TGTGCCAGCAGCCCGCCGACCAAGACCGGGGAGCTGTTTTTT.

The rearrangement uses TRBV4-1 and TRBJ2-2, with D possibly TRBD2 on 6 matching bases. V lost 3 bases and J 4 bases, leaving 9 bases between the germline ends. Germline V lookup: CDR1 MGHRA, CDR2 YSYEKL. The CDR3 contains 14 residues. CDR3 in DNA: TGCGCCAGCAGCCAGCGGGATCGCACCGGGGAGCTGTTTTTT. Translation: CASSQRDRTGELFF.